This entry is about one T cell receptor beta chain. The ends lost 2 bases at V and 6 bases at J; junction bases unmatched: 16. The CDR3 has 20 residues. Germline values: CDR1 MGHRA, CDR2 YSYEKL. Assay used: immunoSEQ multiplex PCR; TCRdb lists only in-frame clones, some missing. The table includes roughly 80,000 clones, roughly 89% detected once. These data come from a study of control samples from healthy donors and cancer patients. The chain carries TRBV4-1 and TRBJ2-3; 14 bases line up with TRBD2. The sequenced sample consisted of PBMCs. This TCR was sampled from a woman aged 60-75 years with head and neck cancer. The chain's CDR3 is CASSQRTRGLAGGGGDTQYF. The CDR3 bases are TGCGCCAGCAGCCAAAGGACAAGAGGACTAGCGGGAGGAGGCGGGGATACGCAGTATTTT.